The sequence of this TCR beta chain was determined in a study of T cell changes during pregnancy in multiple sclerosis. With 7 bases removed from V and 5 bases from J, the gap between germline ends came to 16 bases. CDR3 size: 14 residues. CDR1 and CDR2 from the germline V gene are LNHDA and SQIVND (reference sequence). Sequenced by immunoSEQ multiplex PCR; TCRdb stores in-frame clones only, minus some. Found here are more than 55,000 clones, roughly nine tenths of them singletons; the top ten hold 2.2%. The gene calls are TRBV19 and TRBJ2-3; D possibly corresponds to TRBD2 (5 bases). Sequencing used peripheral blood, obtained in the first trimester of pregnancy. This clonotype was obtained from a female donor in good health, enrolled as a control in a pregnancy study. This chain's CDR3 is CASTPGLARDTQYF. The CDR3 DNA reads as TGTGCCAGTACCCCCGGGCTAGCAAGAGATACGCAGTATTTT.